This T cell receptor beta chain stems from a study of cytomegalovirus exposure and HLA in healthy donors. The CDR3 sequence is 13 residues long. The V gene lost 6 bases and the J gene lost 7 bases, with 16 bases spanning the gap. From germline, CDR1 is SNHLY and CDR2 FYNNEI. A multiplex PCR was run with 60 Vbeta primers and 13 Jbeta primers. The assay was immunoSEQ multiplex PCR, and TCRdb's table has in-frame clones only and misses some. The data hold about 110,000 clones, with less than 85% observed a single time. V usage is TRBV2 and J usage is TRBJ2-7; perhaps TRBD1 as D (6 bases). The clonotype comes from a man in his sixties in good health and CMV-seronegative. The sequenced material came from PBMCs. The CDR3 DNA is TGTGCCAGCAGCTCGGACAGCCAGTTGGAGCAGTACTTC. This gives the protein CASSSDSQLEQYF.